This T cell receptor (beta chain) was captured by sequencing in a study of a mutant IDH1 vaccine in newly diagnosed glioma. Study details: Every participant had undergone radiotherapy, temozolomide, or both before, and most underwent both. The study held visit V12 at week 35 and visit V13 at week 47.

The time point was: week 35, safety follow-up. Each vaccine dose was 300 ug of mutant IDH1 20-mer peptide, with topical imiquimod. Worth noting for this clone: What it binds is not known.

This CDR3 has 18 amino acids. CDR1 MNHEY and CDR2 SMNVEV come from the germline V gene (reference sequence). The V gene lost 3 bases and the J gene lost 1 base, with 19 bases spanning the gap. Profiling relied on immunoSEQ multiplex PCR, and the TCRdb table lists in-frame clones only, not all of them. Of about 41,000 clones in the sample, 80% to 90% were seen once. The sample here was PBMCs, taken from a glioma patient whose treatment included an IDH1 peptide vaccine. The chain recombines TRBV27 with TRBJ2-1; tentatively, D is TRBD1 or TRBD2 (6 bases each). This clonotype was obtained from a man aged 35 to 55 with glioma. CDR3 residues: CASSFPAPGAASYNEQFF. The CDR3 bases are TGTGCCAGCAGTTTCCCTGCCCCGGGGGCGGCTTCCTACAATGAGCAGTTCTTC.